This T cell receptor beta chain was identified in a study of blood T cell repertoires in COVID-19. Overall study: Whether acute or convalescent, the COVID-19 samples came from the United States, Italy and Spain. Sources were T cells, B-cell-depleted T cells, or PBMCs; the material itself was cDNA or gDNA.

Only in-frame clones appear in the TCRdb table, and some are missing; sequencing was by immunoSEQ multiplex PCR. The table includes about 140,000 clones, about four fifths detected once. This clone was counted a few times. CDR3 length: 14 amino acids. V lost 6 bases and J 0 bases, leaving 9 bases between the germline ends. The germline V gene has CDR1 MNHEY and CDR2 SVGAGI. This TCR was recovered from a man between 65 and 79 years old who had recovered from COVID-19. The specimen was peripheral blood. The chain joins TRBV6-5 to TRBJ1-5, with D possibly being TRBD1 (5 bases). The CDR3 here is CASSRDSSNQPQHF. The CDR3 coding sequence is TGTGCCAGCAGCCGTGACAGTAGCAATCAGCCCCAGCATTTT.